These 17 T cell receptor beta chains share one sample of origin, sequenced in a study of T-cell memory formation after mild COVID-19 (TCRdb year 2021). Library preparation was by 5' RACE. The listed sequencing device is Illumina NovaSeq 6000. The raw public reads went through TCRdb reprocessing: fastp at Q25, MiXCR clone calling, in-frame beta chains kept. One record per CDR3 amino acid sequence lists the most common genes and DNA. For this sample there are 95,000 to 120,000 distinct CDR3 sequences; 22% appear just once. Roughly two fifths of the sample is held by the ten biggest clonotypes. Sequenced input: PBMCs or a T cell subset sorted from them (not recorded which). These receptors came from a man between 18 and 29 years old who had mild COVID-19 (a few samples of this study predate the infection). The sample titles of this study are shuffled in the database, so cell type and time point are left out; the donor was told from shared clones.

This clonotype occurred a few times. This chain joins TRBV4-3 and TRBJ2-5; D is perhaps TRBD2 (5 bases). The V end lost 0 bases, the J end lost 2 bases, and 13 bases lay between the germline ends. The CDR3 consists of 16 residues. The germline CDR1 and CDR2 sequences are LGHNA and YSLEER. CDR3 in amino acids: CASSQDLGSGQETQYF. For the CDR3, the DNA is TGCGCCAGCAGCCAAGATCTAGGCTCGGGGCAAGAGACCCAGTACTTC.

This clonotype showed up just a few times. The chain uses TRBV7-9 and TRBJ2-7; D possibly corresponds to TRBD1 (6 bases). The CDR3 consists of 11 residues. Germline CDR1 and CDR2: SEHNR and FQNEAQ (reference sequence). Trimming took off 5 bases at V and 6 bases at J, with 8 bases between the two ends. The CDR3 loop is CASSTRGEQYV. The CDR3 DNA reads as TGTGCCAGCAGCACCAGGGGCGAGCAGTACGTC.

This clonotype was detected a few times. This chain links TRBV13 with TRBJ2-3; TRBD1 aligns across 8 bases. V lost 5 bases, J lost 4 bases, and 8 bases stayed unmatched. CDR3 length: 15 amino acids. Germline CDR1 and CDR2: PRHDT and FYEKMQ (reference sequence). The CDR3 here is CASSHRGNRADTQYF. The CDR3 bases are TGTGCCAGCAGCCACAGGGGGAACCGGGCAGATACGCAGTATTTT.

The rearrangement joins TRBV6-2 or TRBV6-3 to TRBJ2-3; 7 bases line up with TRBD2. The trim removed 6 bases at V and 8 bases at J, leaving 8 bases unmatched. The CDR3 is 13 residues long. The germline CDR1 and CDR2 sequences are MNHEY and SVGEGT. Here the CDR3 reads CASRGLEWGTQYF. The CDR3 nucleotides read TGTGCCAGCAGAGGACTAGAGTGGGGTACGCAGTATTTT.

J is TRBJ1-1 and V is TRBV6-4, with D unclear. Per germline, CDR1 MRHNA and CDR2 SNTAGT. This CDR3 region has 14 residues. Deletions cut 2 bases from V and 4 bases from J, with 11 bases between. The CDR3 DNA sequence: TGTGCCAGCAGTGACGGACTTGGGAGCACTGAAGCTTTCTTT. Protein product: CASSDGLGSTEAFF.

This clonotype was seen a few times. The V call is TRBV4-1, the J call TRBJ1-5; 9 nucleotides match TRBD1. The V gene's germline CDR1 is MGHRA and CDR2 YSYEKL. Germline trimming cut 2 bases from V and 5 bases from J; bases unmatched to any gene: 1. CDR3 length: 14 amino acids. The CDR3 reads CASSQRTGDQPQHF. For the CDR3, the DNA is TGCGCCAGCAGCCAACGGACAGGGGATCAGCCCCAGCATTTT.

This chain links TRBV6-5 with TRBJ2-1, with a tentative D call TRBD1 (6 bases). V was clipped by 0 bases and J by 8 bases, with 20 bases between them. Germline CDR1 is MNHEY and CDR2 is SVGAGI. The CDR3 totals 17 residues. Written as DNA, the CDR3 is TGTGCCAGCAGTTACTCGATTGGACAGTTGAACGTCCATGAGCAGTTCTTC. Translation: CASSYSIGQLNVHEQFF.

There are a few counts of this clonotype. The V call is TRBV4-1, the J call TRBJ2-5; D ambiguous. Looked up from germline, CDR1 is MGHRA and CDR2 is YSYEKL. This CDR3 region has 15 residues. Deletions cut 0 bases from V and 0 bases from J, with 8 bases between. CDR3 bases: TGCGCCAGCAGCCAAGAGGACGCAGACCAAGAGACCCAGTACTTC. Amino acids: CASSQEDADQETQYF.

V usage is TRBV27 and J usage is TRBJ2-2; D is perhaps TRBD1 (5 bases). Germline V CDR1 and CDR2: MNHEY, SMNVEV (reference sequence). The CDR3 covers 14 residues. Trimming left V 8 bases short and J 5 bases short, with 15 bases between. The CDR3 loop reads CASVSTGLTGELFF. CDR3 sequence (DNA): TGTGCCAGCGTATCCACAGGTCTGACCGGGGAGCTGTTTTTT.

J is TRBJ2-1 and V is TRBV7-3, with 7 bases that match TRBD2. In germline, CDR1 is SGHTA, CDR2 FQGTGA. J gave up 1 base and V 2 bases, and 2 bases lay outside the gene matches. The CDR3 contains 15 residues. The CDR3 nucleotides read TGTGCCAGCAGCTTATGGGGGGGTTCCTACAATGAGCAGTTCTTC. As protein: CASSLWGGSYNEQFF.

This clonotype occurred a few times. The chain recombines TRBV5-1 with TRBJ1-4; tentatively, D is TRBD1 (5 bases). This CDR3 has 15 residues. V was clipped by 4 bases and J by 5 bases, with 15 bases between them. CDR1 and CDR2 from the germline V gene are SGHRS and YFSETQ. This chain's CDR3 is CASSNLGRRNEKLFF. The CDR3 DNA is TGCGCCAGCAGCAACCTGGGACGGAGAAATGAAAAACTGTTTTTT.

In its sample, this clonotype was seen many times. This rearrangement joins TRBV12-3 or TRBV12-4 to TRBJ2-7; 9 positions agree with TRBD1. This CDR3 comprises 15 residues. The junction had 12 bases not matched to a gene; V was cut back by 7 bases and J by 5 bases. This CDR3 is CASTMTGGSWHEQYF. The CDR3 DNA sequence: TGTGCCAGCACCATGACAGGGGGATCTTGGCACGAGCAGTACTTC.

The rearrangement joins TRBV18 to TRBJ2-2, with D uncertain. The CDR3 spans 13 residues. Germline V CDR1 and CDR2: KGHSH, LQKENI. The V gene lost 5 bases and the J gene lost 0 bases, with 4 bases spanning the gap. The CDR3 is CASSITNTGELFF. The CDR3 DNA follows: TGTGCCAGCTCAATTACGAACACCGGGGAGCTGTTTTTT. Filled out from reference TRBV18 and TRBJ2-2, the complete variable domain reads NAGVMQNPRHLVRRRGQEARLRCSPMKGHSHVYWYRQLPEEGLKFMVYLQKENIIDESGMPKERFSAEFPKEGPSILRIQQVVRGDSAAYFCASSITNTGELFFGEGSRLTVL.

This chain uses TRBV5-1 with TRBJ1-2; D unresolved. The germline gives CDR1 SGHRS, CDR2 YFSETQ. The CDR3 has 14 residues. Deletions cut 0 bases from V and 0 bases from J, with 6 bases between. CDR3 DNA: TGCGCCAGCAGCTTGGAGGCTTCTAACTATGGCTACACCTTC. Translated: CASSLEASNYGYTF.

This clonotype has more than one count but fewer than ten. The chain couples TRBV7-8 to TRBJ2-1, with TRBD2 matching 8 bases. Unmatched junction bases numbered 8, after V lost 11 bases and J lost 8 bases. Germline CDR1 reads SGHVS; CDR2 reads FQNEAQ. This CDR3 is built from 12 residues. The CDR3 spells CASGGAIYEQFF. CDR3 sequence (DNA): TGTGCCTCGGGGGGGGCTATATATGAGCAGTTCTTC.

A few counts support this clonotype. The chain joins TRBV9 to TRBJ1-1; D is unclear. The CDR3 extends over 13 amino acids. Per the germline V gene, CDR1 is SGDLS and CDR2 is YYNGEE. The V and J ends lost 5 bases and 5 bases respectively, with 13 bases between them. The CDR3 here is CASSEGGRTEAFF. In DNA, the CDR3 is TGTGCCAGCAGTGAGGGAGGGCGGACTGAAGCTTTCTTT.

This clonotype was detected only once. Since the CDR3 does not end with the conserved phenylalanine or tryptophan, this likely comes from a read error. This chain links TRBV6-2 or TRBV6-3 with TRBJ1-5; D gene unclear. The germline V gene has CDR1 MNHEY and CDR2 SVGEGT. Trimming removed 6 bases from V and 0 bases from J, with 15 bases in between. The CDR3 covers 16 residues. DNA of the CDR3: TGTGCCAGCAGCTCGACGGGCGGGTATAGCAATCAGCCCCAGCATCTT. It codes for CASSSTGGYSNQPQHL.